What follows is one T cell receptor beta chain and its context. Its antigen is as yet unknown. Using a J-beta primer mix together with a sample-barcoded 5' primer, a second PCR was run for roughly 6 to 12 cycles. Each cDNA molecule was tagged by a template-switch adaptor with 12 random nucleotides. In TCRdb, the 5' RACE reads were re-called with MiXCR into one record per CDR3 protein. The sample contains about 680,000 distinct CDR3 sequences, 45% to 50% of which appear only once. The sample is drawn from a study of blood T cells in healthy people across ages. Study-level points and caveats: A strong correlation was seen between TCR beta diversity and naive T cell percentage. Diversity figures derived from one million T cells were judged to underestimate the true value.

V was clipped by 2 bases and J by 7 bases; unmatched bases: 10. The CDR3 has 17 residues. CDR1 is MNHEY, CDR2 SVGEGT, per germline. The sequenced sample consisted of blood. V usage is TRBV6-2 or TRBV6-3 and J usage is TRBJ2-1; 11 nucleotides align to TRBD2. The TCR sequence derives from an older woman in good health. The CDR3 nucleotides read TGTGCCAGCAGTTACAGCCTAGCGGGAGGATTGGTAAATGAGCAGTTCTTC. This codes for CASSYSLAGGLVNEQFF.